This T cell receptor beta chain was identified in a study of CD8 T cells in ankylosing spondylitis. Study outcomes and limitations: Blood of patients with ankylosing spondylitis appeared to be characterized by a TCR beta motif of several highly homologous variants. Previously reported in reactive arthritis synovial fluid and blood were some of the motif variants.

TCRdb itself ran the 5' RACE reads through MiXCR, one entry per CDR3 protein. The table records a few hundred thousand distinct CDR3 sequences, 6% to 8.5% of them present only once. Many counts were recorded for this clonotype. Its antigen is as yet unknown. With 4 bases clipped from V and 2 bases from J, the junction kept 5 bases outside the gene matches. There are 15 residues in the CDR3. Germline values: CDR1 MNHEY, CDR2 SVGAGI. This chain uses TRBV6-5 with TRBJ1-5; TRBD1 matches 7 bases. This TCR came from a male donor with ankylosing spondylitis. The material sequenced was blood, either unsorted or a sorted T cell fraction (not recorded which). In DNA, the CDR3 is TGTGCCAGCAGTTCCGACAGGGAGCGCAATCAGCCCCAGCATTTT. This translates into CASSSDRERNQPQHF.